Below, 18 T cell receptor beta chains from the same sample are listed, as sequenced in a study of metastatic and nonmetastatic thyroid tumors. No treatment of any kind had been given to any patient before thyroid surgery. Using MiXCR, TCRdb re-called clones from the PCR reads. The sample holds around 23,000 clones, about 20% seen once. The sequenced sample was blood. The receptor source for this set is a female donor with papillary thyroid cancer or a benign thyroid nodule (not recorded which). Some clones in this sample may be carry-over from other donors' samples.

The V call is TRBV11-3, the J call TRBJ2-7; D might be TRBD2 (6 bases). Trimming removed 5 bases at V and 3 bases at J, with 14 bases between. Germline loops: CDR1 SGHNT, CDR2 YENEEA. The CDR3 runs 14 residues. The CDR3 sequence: CASSLGRGYYEQYF. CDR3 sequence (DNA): TGTGCCAGCAGCCTTGGACGGGGGTACTACGAGCAGTACTTC.

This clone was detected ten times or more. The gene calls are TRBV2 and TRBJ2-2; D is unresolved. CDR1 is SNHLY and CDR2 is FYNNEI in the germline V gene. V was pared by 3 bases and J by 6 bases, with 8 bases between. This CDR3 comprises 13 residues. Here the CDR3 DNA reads TGTGCCAGCAGTGAGATCCTAGCCGGGGAGCTGTTTTTT. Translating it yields CASSEILAGELFF.

The CDR3 is CASEGWASGNTIYF. Here the CDR3 DNA reads TGTGCCAGTGAAGGATGGGCGTCTGGAAACACCATATATTTT. The rearrangement uses TRBV19 and TRBJ1-3, with no clear D. The CDR3 covers 14 residues. Per germline, CDR1 LNHDA and CDR2 SQIVND (reference sequence). V gave up 8 bases and J gave up 1 base, with 12 bases separating them. Based on the CDR3 plus reference TRBV19 and TRBJ1-3, the full variable domain is DGGITQSPKYLFRKEGQNVTLSCEQNLNHDAMYWYRQDPGQGLRLIYYSQIVNDFQKGDIAEGYSVSREKKESFPLTVTSAQKNPTAFYLCASEGWASGNTIYFGEGSWLTVV.

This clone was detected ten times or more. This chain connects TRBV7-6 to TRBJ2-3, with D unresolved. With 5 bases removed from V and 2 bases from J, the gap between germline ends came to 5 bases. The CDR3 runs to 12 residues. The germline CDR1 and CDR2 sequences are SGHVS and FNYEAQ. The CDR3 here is CASSEFTDTQYF. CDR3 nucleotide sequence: TGTGCCAGCAGCGAGTTCACAGATACGCAGTATTTT.

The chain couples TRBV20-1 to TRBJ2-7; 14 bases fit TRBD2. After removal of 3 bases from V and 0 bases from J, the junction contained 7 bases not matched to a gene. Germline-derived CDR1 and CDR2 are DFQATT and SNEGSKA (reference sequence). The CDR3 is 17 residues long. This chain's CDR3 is CSARGTSGRFLSYEQYF. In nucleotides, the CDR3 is TGCAGTGCTAGGGGGACTAGCGGGAGATTCCTCTCCTACGAGCAGTACTTC.

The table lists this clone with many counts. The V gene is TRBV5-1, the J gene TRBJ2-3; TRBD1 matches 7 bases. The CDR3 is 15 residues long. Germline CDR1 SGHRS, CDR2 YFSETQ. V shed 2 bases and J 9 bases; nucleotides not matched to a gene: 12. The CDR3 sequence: CASSFIAEGARTQYF. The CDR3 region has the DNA TGCGCCAGCAGCTTTATCGCCGAGGGGGCACGAACGCAGTATTTT.

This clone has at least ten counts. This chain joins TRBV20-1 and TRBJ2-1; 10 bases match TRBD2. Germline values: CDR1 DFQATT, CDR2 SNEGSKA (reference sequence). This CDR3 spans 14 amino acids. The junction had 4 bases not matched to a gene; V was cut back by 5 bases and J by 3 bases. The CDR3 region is CSAPGLADYNEQFF. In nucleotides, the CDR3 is TGCAGTGCTCCTGGACTAGCGGACTACAATGAGCAGTTCTTC.

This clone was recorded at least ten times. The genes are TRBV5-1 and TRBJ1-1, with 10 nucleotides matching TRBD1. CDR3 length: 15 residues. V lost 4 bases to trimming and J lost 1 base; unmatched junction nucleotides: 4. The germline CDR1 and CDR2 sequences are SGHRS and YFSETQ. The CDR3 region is CASSGQGDRNTEAFF. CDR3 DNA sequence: TGCGCCAGCAGCGGACAGGGGGACCGGAACACTGAAGCTTTCTTT.

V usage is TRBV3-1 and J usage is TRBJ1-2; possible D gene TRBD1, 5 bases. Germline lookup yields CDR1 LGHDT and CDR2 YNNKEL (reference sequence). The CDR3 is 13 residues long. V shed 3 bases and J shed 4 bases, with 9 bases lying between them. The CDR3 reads CASSQGRIYGYTF. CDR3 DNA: TGTGCCAGCAGCCAGGGACGGATCTATGGCTACACCTTC.

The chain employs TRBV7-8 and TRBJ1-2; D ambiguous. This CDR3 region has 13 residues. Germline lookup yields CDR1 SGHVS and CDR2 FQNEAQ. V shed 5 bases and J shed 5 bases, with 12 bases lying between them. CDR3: CASSHESVYGYTF. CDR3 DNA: TGTGCCAGCAGCCACGAGTCAGTTTATGGCTACACCTTC.

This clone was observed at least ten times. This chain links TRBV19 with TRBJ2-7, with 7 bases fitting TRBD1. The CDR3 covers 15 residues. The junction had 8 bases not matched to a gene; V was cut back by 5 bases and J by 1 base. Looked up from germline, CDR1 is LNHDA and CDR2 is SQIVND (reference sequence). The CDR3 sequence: CASSSDRMPSYEQYF. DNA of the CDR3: TGTGCCAGTAGTTCGGACAGGATGCCTTCCTACGAGCAGTACTTC. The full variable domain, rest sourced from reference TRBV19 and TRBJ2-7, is DGGITQSPKYLFRKEGQNVTLSCEQNLNHDAMYWYRQDPGQGLRLIYYSQIVNDFQKGDIAEGYSVSREKKESFPLTVTSAQKNPTAFYLCASSSDRMPSYEQYFGPGTRLTVT.

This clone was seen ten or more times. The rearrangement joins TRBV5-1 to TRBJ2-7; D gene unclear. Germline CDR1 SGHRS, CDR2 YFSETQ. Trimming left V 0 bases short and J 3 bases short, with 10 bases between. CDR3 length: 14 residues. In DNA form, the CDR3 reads TGCGCCAGCAGCTTGGGGCCGGCCAGCTACGAGCAGTACTTC. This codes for CASSLGPASYEQYF. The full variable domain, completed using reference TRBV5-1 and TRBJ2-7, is KAGVTQTPRYLIKTRGQQVTLSCSPISGHRSVSWYQQTPGQGLQFLFEYFSETQRNKGNFPGRFSGRQFSNSRSEMNVSTLELGDSALYLCASSLGPASYEQYFGPGTRLTVT.

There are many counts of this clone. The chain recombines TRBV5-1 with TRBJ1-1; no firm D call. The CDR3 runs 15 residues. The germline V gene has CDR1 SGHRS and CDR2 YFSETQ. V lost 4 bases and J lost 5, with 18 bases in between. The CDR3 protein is CASSPDMGLGTEAFF. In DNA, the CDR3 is TGCGCCAGCAGCCCCGATATGGGATTAGGTACTGAAGCTTTCTTT. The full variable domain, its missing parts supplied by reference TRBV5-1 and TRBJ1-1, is KAGVTQTPRYLIKTRGQQVTLSCSPISGHRSVSWYQQTPGQGLQFLFEYFSETQRNKGNFPGRFSGRQFSNSRSEMNVSTLELGDSALYLCASSPDMGLGTEAFFGQGTRLTVV.

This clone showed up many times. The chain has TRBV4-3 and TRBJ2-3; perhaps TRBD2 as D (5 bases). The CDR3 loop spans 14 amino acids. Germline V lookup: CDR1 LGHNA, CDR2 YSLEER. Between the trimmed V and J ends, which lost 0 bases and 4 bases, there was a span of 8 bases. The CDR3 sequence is CASSQDNGADTQYF. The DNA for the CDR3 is TGCGCCAGCAGCCAAGATAACGGGGCAGATACGCAGTATTTT.

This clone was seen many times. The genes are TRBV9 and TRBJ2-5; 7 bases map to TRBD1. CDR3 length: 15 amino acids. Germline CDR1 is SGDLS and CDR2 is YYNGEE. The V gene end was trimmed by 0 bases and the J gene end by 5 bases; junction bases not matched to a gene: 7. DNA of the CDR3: TGTGCCAGCAGCGTAGCAGGGGGTATGTCGGAGACCCAGTACTTC. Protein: CASSVAGGMSETQYF.

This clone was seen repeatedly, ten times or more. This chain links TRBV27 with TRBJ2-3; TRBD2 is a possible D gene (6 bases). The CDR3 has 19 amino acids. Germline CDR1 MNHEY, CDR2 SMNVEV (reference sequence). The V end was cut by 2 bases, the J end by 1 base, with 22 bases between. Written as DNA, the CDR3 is TGTGCCAGCAGTTTAATCAGTGCTTGGGGGAGGCCCCGCACAGATACGCAGTATTTT. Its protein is CASSLISAWGRPRTDTQYF.

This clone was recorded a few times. CDR3 DNA: TGTGCCAGCAGTTTTAGGGTGGACGAGCAGTACTTC. Translation gives CASSFRVDEQYF. The rearrangement links TRBV12-3 or TRBV12-4 to TRBJ2-7; the D is unclear. The V end was cut by 3 bases, the J end by 5 bases, with 8 bases between. The CDR3 consists of 12 residues.

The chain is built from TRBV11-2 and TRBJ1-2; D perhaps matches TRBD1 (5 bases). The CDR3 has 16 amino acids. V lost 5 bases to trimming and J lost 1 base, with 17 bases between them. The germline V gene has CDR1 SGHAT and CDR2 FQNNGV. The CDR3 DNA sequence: TGTGCCAGCAGCCCGACCTACGGACAACTTAACTATGGCTACACCTTC. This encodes CASSPTYGQLNYGYTF.